This T cell receptor beta chain emerged from a study of blood T cell repertoires in COVID-19 (dated by TCRdb to the early 2020s). In the study overall: The collaborator samples originated in the United States, Italy and Spain and spanned the acute and convalescent phases of COVID-19. The repertoires were released in a freely available public database meant as a resource for research on the immune response to SARS-CoV-2. The samples were drawn from the first 160 participants of the ongoing ImmuneRACE study and from under 1,500 subjects provided by 6 global collaborators. The material from the prospective study consisted of cDNA or gDNA derived from T cells, B-cell-depleted T cells, or PBMCs. A de-identified subject ID, COVID-19 status, age in years and sex were almost always included in the sample metadata. Where available, HLA class I and class II types were obtained from metadata supplied by the sample provider rather than from assay-based typing. Subjects who had been exposed to COVID-19, were actively infected with it, or had recovered from it provided the deeply sampled blood TCRbeta repertoires that made up the dataset.

Overall study outcomes, separate from this receptor: The amount of clinical and demographic metadata varied by source and participant and was provided uncurated.

The immunoSEQ Assay, a bias-controlled multiplex PCR, was used to amplify TCRbeta CDR3 regions from genomic DNA. As for the original processing: The number of nucleated cells in each sample was estimated by amplification of reference gene primers within the assay. To quantify the absolute abundance of each unique TCRbeta CDR3 rearrangement, sequence reads were collapsed and filtered. For each sample, productive Simpson clonality was calculated as the square root of Simpson's diversity index across productive rearrangements. Sourced from immuneACCESS, this table was stored by TCRdb with only in-frame sequences that have V and J called. A share of the clones is absent; for the studies checked, an unresolved V gene accounts for under half, and the remainder has no known explanation. D and trimming come from the DNA, and the V and J calls and clone size come from that table. Within this sample are approximately 120,000 clones, with approximately 82% of them counted one time only. Under 8% of the sample is taken by the ten largest.

Remarks on this clone: Its antigen is unknown. Nothing much larger sits one base from this clone, and base qualities are not available.

Clipping removes 6 bases from V and 2 bases from J, with 3 as the unmatched junction base count. The germline V gene (reference sequence) gives CDR1 as MNHEY and CDR2 as SMNVEV. The CDR3 spans 14 residues, from the cysteine through the phenylalanine. Only the CDR3 DNA is retained, 42 bases long and in frame from the first base. Whole blood was collected in K2EDTA tubes by collaborating institutions according to the institutions' own protocols. Collaborator samples were shipped for TCRbeta analysis as frozen whole blood, isolated PBMCs, or DNA extracted from either sample type. Here the chain combines TRBV27 and TRBJ1-3, and 8 junctional nucleotides match TRBD1. This receptor was taken from a woman older than 75 with active or convalescent COVID-19. Sequences were obtained from peripheral blood. CDR3 reads: CASRKQGAGNTIYF. The DNA sequence reads TGTGCCAGCAGAAAACAGGGGGCTGGAAACACCATATATTTT.